This TCR beta chain was documented in a study of post-analysis software for immune sequencing data. Study-wide results and limits: F measure showed strong co-clustering of same-batch samples. A handful of TRBV segments were more frequent in patients than controls; TRBV5-6, TRBV5-1 and TRBV20-1 belonged to this group. Multiple sclerosis patients had significantly lower normalized Chao1 diversity than controls.

This clonotype was detected only once. Its antigen is undetermined. CDR3 length equals 16 residues. Trimming took off 5 bases at V and 0 bases at J, with 17 bases between the two ends. Unique molecular identifiers featured in each of the TCR beta cDNA libraries. Yield was some 500,000 cDNA molecules from about 1 to 10 million T cells. Via MiXCR, TCRdb re-called the PCR reads, giving one row per CDR3 protein. This sample has approximately 660,000 distinct CDR3 sequences; 55% to 60% occur once, and the top ten carry about 11%. Input material: blood. The rearrangement uses TRBV12-3 or TRBV12-4 and TRBJ2-7; D may be TRBD1 or TRBD2 (6 bases each). The clonotype originates from a girl aged 2 to 10 with multiple sclerosis. CDR3 protein: CASSLGGRITSYEQYF. CDR3 in DNA: TGTGCCAGCAGTCTAGGGGGGAGAATCACCTCCTACGAGCAGTACTTC.